Listed here is a single TCR beta chain. The germline CDR1 and CDR2 sequences are SGHAT and FQNNGV. V dropped 1 base and J dropped 0; count of bases not matched to a gene: 0. The CDR3 is 15 residues long. This entry belongs to a study of blood T cell repertoires in COVID-19. In the source study's methods: How many nucleated cells were present was estimated from reference gene primer amplification. The data were produced by immunoSEQ multiplex PCR, yet TCRdb's version contains in-frame clones alone and is incomplete. V and J calls and clone size are given by that table; D and trimming were obtained from the DNA. The sample has roughly 29,000 clones, around 82% seen once.

This sequence originates from a man at least 80 years old with active COVID-19. J is TRBJ2-1 and V is TRBV11-2; 7 bases agree with TRBD2. Material for sequencing was peripheral blood. The DNA of the CDR3 is TGTGCCAGCAGCTTAGGCGGGGGCTCCTACAATGAGCAGTTCTTC. Translating gives CASSLGGGSYNEQFF. The full variable domain, in which reference TRBV11-2 and TRBJ2-1 provide the parts outside the CDR3, is EAGVAQSPRYKIIEKRQSVAFWCNPISGHATLYWYQQILGQGPKLLIQFQNNGVVDDSQLPKDRFSAERLKGVDSTLKIQPAKLEDSAVYLCASSLGGGSYNEQFFGPGTRLTVL.